The 21 T cell receptor beta chains given below trace back to one sample, sequenced in a study of radiotherapy plus CTLA-4 blockade in lung cancer. TCRdb keeps only in-frame clones here, not all; method: immunoSEQ multiplex PCR. The sample yields 35,000 to 40,000 clones, roughly 85% seen once. Sample: peripheral blood, taken from a patient treated with radiotherapy plus ipilimumab. These TCRs come from a human donor with non-small cell lung cancer whose response to radiotherapy plus ipilimumab could not be evaluated.

The chain carries TRBV7-9 and TRBJ1-3; TRBD1 matches at 7 bases. This CDR3 comprises 18 residues. V was clipped by 4 bases and J by 0 bases; unmatched bases: 12. The germline V gene has CDR1 SEHNR and CDR2 FQNEAQ (reference sequence). The CDR3 here is CASSSTRLTGISGNTIYF. CDR3 sequence (DNA): TGTGCCAGCAGCTCGACGCGGCTGACAGGGATCTCTGGAAACACCATATATTTT.

The V and J genes are TRBV27 and TRBJ2-3, with TRBD2 matching over 8 bases. The CDR3 is 17 residues long. CDR1 is MNHEY and CDR2 is SMNVEV in the germline V gene (reference sequence). After removal of 8 bases from V and 2 bases from J, the junction contained 15 bases not matched to a gene. CDR3 loop: CASASLPGGEATDTQYF. CDR3 DNA sequence: TGTGCCAGCGCCTCTTTGCCGGGGGGGGAAGCCACAGATACGCAGTATTTT.

The chain is built from TRBV27 and TRBJ1-1; TRBD1 agrees at 9 bases. Germline trimming cut 6 bases from V and 12 bases from J; bases unmatched to any gene: 11. Germline-derived CDR1 and CDR2 are MNHEY and SMNVEV (reference sequence). This CDR3 region has 13 residues. In DNA form, the CDR3 reads TGTGCCAGCAGAAGAACGGGACAGGGCGCAACTTTCTTT. It encodes CASRRTGQGATFF.

J is TRBJ1-5 and V is TRBV5-6, with D uncertain. Trimming removed 0 bases from V and 5 bases from J, with 6 bases in between. The germline gives CDR1 SGHDT, CDR2 YYEEEE. This CDR3 comprises 13 residues. The CDR3 protein is CASSLGGYQPQHF. As DNA, the CDR3 is TGTGCCAGCAGCTTGGGAGGCTATCAGCCCCAGCATTTT.

The rearrangement uses TRBV2 and TRBJ1-4; no definite D call. CDR1 SNHLY and CDR2 FYNNEI come from the germline V gene. Trimming stripped 6 bases from V and 4 bases from J, with 9 bases between. The CDR3 totals 13 residues. The chain's CDR3 is CASRGVFNEKLFF. CDR3 DNA sequence: TGTGCCAGCAGAGGAGTCTTTAATGAAAAACTGTTTTTT.

J is TRBJ2-7 and V is TRBV25-1, with 11 bases identical to TRBD1. The J segment lost 4 bases and the V segment lost 4 bases, leaving 6 bases of the junction unmatched. The germline V gene has CDR1 MGHDK and CDR2 SYGVNS. CDR3 size: 15 residues. Written as DNA, the CDR3 is TGTGCCAGCAGTGCTTGGACAGGGGGCATATACGAGCAGTACTTC. Amino acids: CASSAWTGGIYEQYF.

This rearrangement joins TRBV2 to TRBJ1-5; 8 nucleotides match TRBD1. The germline V gene encodes CDR1 SNHLY and CDR2 FYNNEI. CDR3 length equals 14 residues. Germline trimming cut 6 bases from V and 2 bases from J; bases unmatched to any gene: 3. CDR3 sequence reads: CASSMTGGNQPQHF. Here the CDR3 DNA reads TGTGCCAGCAGCATGACAGGGGGCAATCAGCCCCAGCATTTT.

The chain employs TRBV19 and TRBJ2-5; the match to TRBD1 covers 8 bases. The CDR3 loop spans 16 amino acids. Germline CDR1 LNHDA, CDR2 SQIVND (reference sequence). J gave up 5 bases and V 5 bases, and 13 bases lay outside the gene matches. The CDR3 here is CASSFSGQGEVETQYF. The CDR3 DNA is TGTGCCAGTAGTTTCTCCGGACAGGGAGAGGTGGAGACCCAGTACTTC.

The chain has TRBV6-1 and TRBJ1-5, with a weak D call TRBD1 (5 bases). The CDR3 runs to 17 residues. V was clipped by 0 bases and J by 4 bases, with 16 bases between them. Germline CDR1 and CDR2: MNHNS and SASEGT. The CDR3 sequence is CASSEAPSVQGNQPQHF. CDR3 sequence (DNA): TGTGCCAGCAGTGAAGCCCCCTCGGTCCAGGGAAATCAGCCCCAGCATTTT.

This clone was seen only a few times. The chain carries TRBV19 and TRBJ2-1; 9 bases agree with TRBD1. V was pared by 5 bases and J by 6 bases, with 8 bases of the junction left unmatched. The germline CDR1 and CDR2 sequences are LNHDA and SQIVND (reference sequence). CDR3 size: 15 residues. CDR3 DNA sequence: TGTGCCAGTAGTCCCACAGGGGGCGCGGGCAATGAGCAGTTCTTC. Its translation: CASSPTGGAGNEQFF.

This chain joins TRBV7-2 and TRBJ1-6; unclear D gene. Germline V gene data show CDR1 as SGHTA and CDR2 as FQGNSA. The V end was cut by 2 bases, the J end by 9 bases, with 8 bases between. The CDR3 has 13 residues. The CDR3 DNA is TGTGCCAGCAGCTTATTGGAGGTTTCACCCCTCCACTTT. As protein: CASSLLEVSPLHF.

The chain has TRBV25-1 and TRBJ2-3; D is undetermined. Germline V CDR1 and CDR2: MGHDK, SYGVNS. This CDR3 spans 11 amino acids. V was shortened by 3 bases and J by 5 bases, with 3 bases between the two germline ends. The CDR3 is CASSDGDTQYF. In nucleotides, the CDR3 is TGTGCCAGCAGTGACGGAGATACGCAGTATTTT.

The chain couples TRBV4-2 to TRBJ2-2; 8 nucleotides align to TRBD1. The germline CDR1 and CDR2 sequences are LGHNA and YNFKEQ. The CDR3 runs 17 residues. V trimming: 0 bases; J trimming: 4 bases; junction bases outside the gene matches: 7. CDR3 DNA sequence: TGTGCCAGCAGCCAAGATCCCCCAGGGGGCGTCACCGGGGAGCTGTTTTTT. It yields the protein CASSQDPPGGVTGELFF.

The chain links TRBV4-1 to TRBJ2-7; 9 bases agree with TRBD2. CDR1 MGHRA and CDR2 YSYEKL come from the germline V gene. The CDR3 sequence is 17 residues long. The V gene end was trimmed by 0 bases and the J gene end by 9 bases; junction bases not matched to a gene: 15. CDR3 sequence (DNA): TGCGCCAGCAGCCAAGATTTGACGTACGGCGGGGGGGCTTTGCAGTACTTC. Its translation: CASSQDLTYGGGALQYF.

The V call is TRBV5-1, the J call TRBJ2-3; 7 positions match TRBD1. The CDR3 runs to 15 residues. Germline CDR1 reads SGHRS; CDR2 reads YFSETQ. V dropped 3 bases and J dropped 5; count of bases not matched to a gene: 9. CDR3 protein: CASSSTTGVVDTQYF. DNA for the CDR3: TGCGCCAGCAGCTCGACTACAGGGGTGGTAGATACGCAGTATTTT.

The chain is built from TRBV28 and TRBJ1-2, with D unresolved. Trimming removed 2 bases from V and 4 bases from J, with 11 bases in between. Germline assignment: CDR1 MDHEN and CDR2 SYDVKM. This CDR3 contains 14 residues. CDR3 in amino acids: CASSLAGRTYGYTF. The CDR3 region has the DNA TGTGCCAGCAGTTTAGCGGGCCGGACCTATGGCTACACCTTC.

The gene calls are TRBV6-5 and TRBJ2-7, with D perhaps matching TRBD1 (5 bases). Trimming stripped 0 bases from V and 3 bases from J, with 15 bases between. Germline V lookup: CDR1 MNHEY, CDR2 SVGAGI. The CDR3 length is 16 residues. The CDR3 loop reads CASSYSSGWQGYEQYF. In DNA, the CDR3 is TGTGCCAGCAGTTACTCTTCCGGATGGCAGGGCTACGAGCAGTACTTC.

J is TRBJ2-3 and V is TRBV4-2; 8 nucleotides match TRBD2. The CDR3 covers 17 residues. The trim removed 1 base at V and 6 bases at J, leaving 12 bases unmatched. Germline V gene sequence: CDR1 LGHNA, CDR2 YNFKEQ. The CDR3 is CASSQGPSGGGMDTQYF. CDR3 nucleotide sequence: TGTGCCAGCAGCCAAGGCCCCAGTGGCGGGGGGATGGATACGCAGTATTTT.

The chain couples TRBV6-5 to TRBJ2-7; D is unclear. The CDR3 is 15 residues long. Germline V gene data show CDR1 as MNHEY and CDR2 as SVGAGI. V lost 0 bases to trimming and J lost 1 base, with 10 bases between them. CDR3 DNA: TGTGCCAGCAGTTACTCGATTGAAGCTTCCTACGAGCAGTACTTC. Its translation is CASSYSIEASYEQYF.

The chain couples TRBV5-1 to TRBJ2-3, with 10 bases matching TRBD2. The CDR3 is 18 residues long. Trimming took 0 bases from V and 2 from J; bases not matched to a gene: 9. In germline, CDR1 is SGHRS, CDR2 YFSETQ. The DNA of the CDR3 is TGCGCCAGCAGCTTGGCCCTACTAGCGGGGCTTACCACAGATACGCAGTATTTT. It specifies CASSLALLAGLTTDTQYF. The whole variable domain, filled in from reference TRBV5-1 and TRBJ2-3, reads KAGVTQTPRYLIKTRGQQVTLSCSPISGHRSVSWYQQTPGQGLQFLFEYFSETQRNKGNFPGRFSGRQFSNSRSEMNVSTLELGDSALYLCASSLALLAGLTTDTQYFGPGTRLTVL.

This chain joins TRBV10-3 and TRBJ1-2; D unclear. V lost 6 bases and J 5 bases, leaving 16 bases between the germline ends. The CDR3 consists of 14 residues. CDR1 is ENHRY and CDR2 is SYGVKD in the germline V gene. CDR3 DNA: TGTGCCATCAGGCCACGGCAGGCCCTTTATGGCTACACCTTC. Translation gives CAIRPRQALYGYTF.